This T cell receptor (beta chain) appears in the sequencing data of a study of molecular identifiers for immune sequencing clone quantification. Study context: RNA from around 20,000 or 100,000 naive CD8 cells was split five ways in replicates, with four sequenced. Overall study findings and caveats: Spiked TCR RNA from one Jurkat cell reportedly showed up when mixed among 950,000 to 1,000,000 naive cells.

This clonotype was picked up many times. Its antigen is unidentified. Trimming stripped 5 bases from V and 1 base from J, with 11 bases between. CDR1 is SEHNR and CDR2 is FQNEAQ in the germline V gene (reference sequence). CDR3 length: 14 amino acids. TCRdb processed the PCR reads anew with MiXCR; each CDR3 protein has one entry. The sample has just under 650,000 distinct CDR3 sequences, 15% to 20% seen once. Sequenced material: naive CD8+ T cells from blood, with Jurkat cell RNA spiked in. Subset here: FACS-sorted CD8+CD4-CCR7+CD45RA+ naive T cells. This clonotype was sampled from a human donor in good health. Some libraries in this study had Jurkat cell RNA spiked in. V usage is TRBV7-9 and J usage is TRBJ2-5; D may match TRBD1 or TRBD2 (5 bases each). In nucleotides, the CDR3 is TGTGCCAGCAGCCATGGGACGGCCCAAGAGACCCAGTACTTC. Protein product: CASSHGTAQETQYF.